The 7 T cell receptor beta chains in this list originate from one sample, sequenced in a study of Ad26.COV2.S vaccination and SARS-CoV-2 variants. Data came from immunoSEQ multiplex PCR; TCRdb stores just in-frame clones and leaves some out. The data show hundreds of thousands of clones, 70% to 90% seen once. Treatment of the sample: some 20 received Ad26.COV2.S at low or high dose, single or two shots; roughly 5 received placebo; per-sample allocation not given. Vaccine and placebo recipients were sampled on day 63 after the first injection. The sequenced sample was peripheral blood, obtained in a trial of Ad26.COV2.S vaccine versus placebo. The receptors were gathered from a person aged 18-60 years who received the Ad26.COV2.S COVID-19 vaccine or a placebo.

The chain couples TRBV29-1 to TRBJ1-2, with TRBD1 as a possible D gene (6 bases). Trimming removed 6 bases from V and 2 bases from J, with 13 bases in between. There are 13 residues in the CDR3. Germline V lookup: CDR1 SQVTM, CDR2 ANQGSEA. The DNA for the CDR3 is TGCAGCGTGGCCCGGACAGACAACTATGGCTACACCTTC. Its protein product is CSVARTDNYGYTF.

DNA for the CDR3: TGTGCCAGTAGTATGGTCAGGCGACCTAAAACCGGGGAGCTGTTTTTT. This encodes CASSMVRRPKTGELFF. This sequence joins TRBV19 and TRBJ2-2; D remains ambiguous. Per germline, CDR1 LNHDA and CDR2 SQIVND (reference sequence). V was pared by 3 bases and J by 5 bases, with 16 bases between. The CDR3 consists of 16 residues.

The chain joins TRBV6-5 to TRBJ1-6; D is undetermined. V shed 2 bases and J shed 6 bases, with 8 bases lying between them. Per the germline V gene, CDR1 is MNHEY and CDR2 is SVGAGI. The CDR3 contains 14 residues. CDR3 sequence (DNA): TGTGCCAGCAGTTACGGCAGGATTAATTCACCCCTCCACTTT. Residues: CASSYGRINSPLHF.

This chain uses TRBV29-1 with TRBJ2-2; D not certain. Germline CDR1 SQVTM, CDR2 ANQGSEA. This CDR3 region has 12 residues. V was cut by 2 bases and J by 7 bases, with 8 bases left in between. The CDR3 sequence is CSVENGVGELFF. CDR3 nucleotide sequence: TGCAGCGTTGAAAATGGCGTCGGGGAGCTGTTTTTT.

The V call is TRBV19, the J call TRBJ2-7, with 14 bases that match TRBD2. Germline V gene lookup returns CDR1 LNHDA and CDR2 SQIVND (reference sequence). The ends lost 9 bases at V and 2 bases at J; junction bases unmatched: 3. The CDR3 sequence is 14 residues long. CDR3 bases: TGTGCCAGGAGACTAGCGGGAGGGCCCTACGAGCAGTACTTC. Translated, it gives CARRLAGGPYEQYF.

CDR3 sequence reads: CASSPLSGTGDEKLFF. The CDR3 coding sequence is TGTGCCAGCAGCCCCCTTTCCGGGACAGGGGATGAAAAACTGTTTTTT. The rearrangement joins TRBV3-1 (or the pseudogene TRBV3-2) to TRBJ1-4; 10 bases align to TRBD1. Germline V gives CDR1 LGHDT, CDR2 YNNKEL (reference sequence). The CDR3 is 16 residues long. Trimming at V came to 4 bases and at J to 6 bases, leaving 8 bases not matched to a gene.

The gene calls are TRBV6-5 and TRBJ2-7; TRBD1 agrees at 8 bases. The ends lost 7 bases at V and 0 bases at J; junction bases unmatched: 5. Germline V gene sequence: CDR1 MNHEY, CDR2 SVGAGI. This CDR3 has 14 residues. The CDR3 region is CASNTGGSSYEQYF. CDR3 DNA sequence: TGTGCCAGCAATACAGGGGGGTCCTCCTACGAGCAGTACTTC.